Sequencing of this T cell receptor (beta chain) was carried out in a study of OX40 agonist ivuxolimab in advanced cancers. Germline V gene data show CDR1 as MNHEY and CDR2 as SVGAGI. Between the trimmed V and J ends, which lost 5 bases and 6 bases, there was a span of 11 bases. The CDR3 consists of 12 residues. Sequencing was performed with immunoSEQ multiplex PCR; in TCRdb, only in-frame clones are kept and a portion is missing. The sample lists tens of thousands of clones; 79% were seen once. The V call is TRBV6-5, the J call TRBJ2-7, with D possibly matching TRBD1 (7 bases). This sample comprised CD4+ or CD8+ T cells sorted from blood, obtained in a trial of the OX40 agonist ivuxolimab. The sequence derives from an adult with an advanced solid tumor such as melanoma, head and neck, liver or kidney cancer. The DNA of the CDR3 is TGTGCCAGCAGTCACAGGGGAGGCGAGCAGTACTTC. Residues: CASSHRGGEQYF.